This TCR beta chain was sequenced in a study of blood T cells in healthy people across ages. Study-level background: Researchers report that template switching captured about one barcoded beta molecule per two T cells.

The CDR3 consists of 15 residues. Trimming took 4 bases from V and 8 from J; bases not matched to a gene: 9. The germline V gene has CDR1 LGHNA and CDR2 YSLEER. This clonotype has just a few counts. Combining a sample-barcoded 5' primer with a J-beta primer mix, a second PCR ran for roughly 7 to 12 cycles. Every cDNA was tagged by a template-switch adaptor with 12 random nucleotides. Every individual sample yielded 2.5 million or more paired-end reads (each containing CDR3). One entry per CDR3 protein, called by TCRdb with MiXCR from the 5' RACE reads. The sample yields hundreds of thousands of distinct CDR3 sequences, approximately 25% seen once. The same data also went into a second study, on T cells of mothers and their children. That study reports: Extraction yielded RNA that went, in full, into cDNA synthesis at around 1.5 ug per 15 ul.

This receptor was obtained from a boy between 10 and 17 years old in good health. Input material: blood. The chain combines TRBV4-3 with TRBJ2-3, with TRBD2 identical over 10 bases. Here the CDR3 DNA reads TGCGCCAGCAGCCCAGCGGGAGGGACCTTCGGTACGCAGTATTTT. Encoded protein: CASSPAGGTFGTQYF.